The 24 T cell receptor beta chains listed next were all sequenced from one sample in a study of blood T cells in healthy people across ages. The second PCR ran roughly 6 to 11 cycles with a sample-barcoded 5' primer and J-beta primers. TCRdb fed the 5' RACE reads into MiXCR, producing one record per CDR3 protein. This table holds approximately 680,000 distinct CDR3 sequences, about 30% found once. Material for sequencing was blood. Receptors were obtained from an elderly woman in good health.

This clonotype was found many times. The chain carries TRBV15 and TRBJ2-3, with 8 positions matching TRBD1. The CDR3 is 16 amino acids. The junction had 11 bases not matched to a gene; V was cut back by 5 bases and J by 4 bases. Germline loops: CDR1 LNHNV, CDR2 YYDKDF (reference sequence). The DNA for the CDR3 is TGTGCCACCAGCGGATTCAAAGACAGGGGCGCAGATACGCAGTATTTT. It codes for CATSGFKDRGADTQYF.

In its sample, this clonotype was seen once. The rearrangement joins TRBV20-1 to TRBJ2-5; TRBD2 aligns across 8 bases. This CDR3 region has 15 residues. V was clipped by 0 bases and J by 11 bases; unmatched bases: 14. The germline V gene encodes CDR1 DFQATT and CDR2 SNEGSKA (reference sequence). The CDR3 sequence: CSARDLRGGYNGQYF. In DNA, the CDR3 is TGCAGTGCTAGAGATCTTCGGGGGGGCTACAATGGGCAGTACTTC.

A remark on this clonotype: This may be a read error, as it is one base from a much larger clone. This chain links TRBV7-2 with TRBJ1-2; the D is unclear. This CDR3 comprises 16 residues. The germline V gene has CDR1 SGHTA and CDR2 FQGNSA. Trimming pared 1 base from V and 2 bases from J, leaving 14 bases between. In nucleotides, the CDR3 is TGTGCCAGCAGCTTAGAGGTTGGCTGGCGGAACTATGGCTACACCTTC. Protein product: CASSLEVGWRNYGYTF.

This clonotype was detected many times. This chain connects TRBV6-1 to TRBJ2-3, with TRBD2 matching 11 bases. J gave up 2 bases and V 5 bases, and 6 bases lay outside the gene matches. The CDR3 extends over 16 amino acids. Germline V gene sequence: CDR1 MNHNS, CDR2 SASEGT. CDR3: CASSLTSGGSTDTQYF. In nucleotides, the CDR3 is TGTGCCAGCAGTCTAACTAGCGGGGGTTCCACAGATACGCAGTATTTT.

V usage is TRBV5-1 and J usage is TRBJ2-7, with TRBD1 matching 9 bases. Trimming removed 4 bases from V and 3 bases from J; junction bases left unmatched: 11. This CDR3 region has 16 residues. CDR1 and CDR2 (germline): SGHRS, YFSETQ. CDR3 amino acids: CASSPSGTGMGYEQYF. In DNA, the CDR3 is TGCGCCAGCAGCCCCTCCGGGACAGGGATGGGCTACGAGCAGTACTTC. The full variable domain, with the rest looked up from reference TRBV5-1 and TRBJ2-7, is KAGVTQTPRYLIKTRGQQVTLSCSPISGHRSVSWYQQTPGQGLQFLFEYFSETQRNKGNFPGRFSGRQFSNSRSEMNVSTLELGDSALYLCASSPSGTGMGYEQYFGPGTRLTVT.

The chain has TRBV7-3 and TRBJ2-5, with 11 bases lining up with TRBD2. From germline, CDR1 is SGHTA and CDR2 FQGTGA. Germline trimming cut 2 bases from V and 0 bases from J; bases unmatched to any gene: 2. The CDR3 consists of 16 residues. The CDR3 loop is CASSLLAGGDQETQYF. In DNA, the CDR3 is TGTGCCAGCAGCTTACTAGCGGGGGGAGACCAAGAGACCCAGTACTTC.

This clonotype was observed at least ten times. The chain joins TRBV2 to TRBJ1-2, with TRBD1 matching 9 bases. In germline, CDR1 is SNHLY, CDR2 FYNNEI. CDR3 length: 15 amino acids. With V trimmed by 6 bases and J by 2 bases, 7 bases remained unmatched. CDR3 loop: CASRPQGAGNYGYTF. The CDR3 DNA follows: TGTGCCAGCAGACCACAGGGGGCCGGGAACTATGGCTACACCTTC.

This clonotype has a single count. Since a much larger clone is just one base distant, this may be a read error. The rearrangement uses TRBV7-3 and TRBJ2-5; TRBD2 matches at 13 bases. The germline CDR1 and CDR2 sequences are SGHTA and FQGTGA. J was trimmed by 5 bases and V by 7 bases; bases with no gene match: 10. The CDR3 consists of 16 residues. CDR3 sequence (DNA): TGTGCCAGCAACCTGACTAGCGGGGGGCCGGCGGAGACCCAGTACTTC. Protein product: CASNLTSGGPAETQYF.

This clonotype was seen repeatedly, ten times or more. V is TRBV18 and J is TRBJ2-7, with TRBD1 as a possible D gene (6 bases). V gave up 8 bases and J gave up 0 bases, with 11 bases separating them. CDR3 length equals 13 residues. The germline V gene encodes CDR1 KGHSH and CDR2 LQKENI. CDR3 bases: TGTGCCAGCAGCCCGGACAGCTCCTACGAGCAGTACTTC. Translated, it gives CASSPDSSYEQYF.

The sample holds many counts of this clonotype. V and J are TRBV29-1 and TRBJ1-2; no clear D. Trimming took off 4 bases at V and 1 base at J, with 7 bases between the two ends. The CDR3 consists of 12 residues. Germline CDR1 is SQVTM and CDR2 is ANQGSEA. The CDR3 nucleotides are TGCAGCGTTGGGGGAAATAACTATGGCTACACCTTC. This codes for CSVGGNNYGYTF.

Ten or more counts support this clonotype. The DNA of the CDR3 is TGTGCCAGCAGCTCTATCTCAGGGGGGATACTGTATTTT. Its protein is CASSSISGGILYF. J is TRBJ2-3 and V is TRBV7-6; tentative D call: TRBD1 (7 bases). The CDR3 contains 13 residues. Germline V gives CDR1 SGHVS, CDR2 FNYEAQ. V shed 4 bases and J shed 14 bases, with 19 bases lying between them.

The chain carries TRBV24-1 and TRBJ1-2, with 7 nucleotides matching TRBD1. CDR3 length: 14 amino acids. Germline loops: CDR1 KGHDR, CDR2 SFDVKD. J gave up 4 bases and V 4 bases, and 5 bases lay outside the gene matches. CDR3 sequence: CATSEGTVSYGYTF. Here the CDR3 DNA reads TGTGCCACCAGTGAAGGGACAGTTTCCTATGGCTACACCTTC.

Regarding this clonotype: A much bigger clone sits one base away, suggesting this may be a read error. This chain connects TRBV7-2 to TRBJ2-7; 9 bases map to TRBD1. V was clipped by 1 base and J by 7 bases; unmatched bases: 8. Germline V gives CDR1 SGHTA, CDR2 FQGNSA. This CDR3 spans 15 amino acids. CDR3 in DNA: TGTGCCAGCAGCTTAGAGTGGACAGGGGTCTATGAGCAGTACTTC. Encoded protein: CASSLEWTGVYEQYF.

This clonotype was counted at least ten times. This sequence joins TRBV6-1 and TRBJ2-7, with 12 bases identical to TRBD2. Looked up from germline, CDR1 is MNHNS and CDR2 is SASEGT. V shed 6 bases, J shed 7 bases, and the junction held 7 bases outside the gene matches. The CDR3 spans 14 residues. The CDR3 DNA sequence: TGTGCCAGCAGGTCTAGCGGGGGGGCGAGAGAGCAGTACTTC. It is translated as CASRSSGGAREQYF.

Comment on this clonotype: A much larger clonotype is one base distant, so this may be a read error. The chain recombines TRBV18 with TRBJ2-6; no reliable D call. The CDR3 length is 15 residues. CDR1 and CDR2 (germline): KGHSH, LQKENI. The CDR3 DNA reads TGTACCAGCTCACTATCAGGTATACGGGCCAACGTCCTGACTTTC. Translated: CTSSLSGIRANVLTF.

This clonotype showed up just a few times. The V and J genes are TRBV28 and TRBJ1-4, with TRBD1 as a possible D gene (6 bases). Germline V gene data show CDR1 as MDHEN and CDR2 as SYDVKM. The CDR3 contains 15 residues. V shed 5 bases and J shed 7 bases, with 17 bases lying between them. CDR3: CASSLTGPRGEKLFF. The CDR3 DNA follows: TGTGCCAGCAGTCTAACAGGGCCCAGAGGTGAAAAACTGTTTTTT.

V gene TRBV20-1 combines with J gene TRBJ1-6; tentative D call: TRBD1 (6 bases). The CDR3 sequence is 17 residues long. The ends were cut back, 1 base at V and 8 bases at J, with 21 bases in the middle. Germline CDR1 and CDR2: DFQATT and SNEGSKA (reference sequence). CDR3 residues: CSARAAAGGGFDSPLHF. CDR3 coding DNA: TGCAGTGCTAGAGCCGCGGCAGGAGGGGGATTTGATTCACCCCTCCACTTT.

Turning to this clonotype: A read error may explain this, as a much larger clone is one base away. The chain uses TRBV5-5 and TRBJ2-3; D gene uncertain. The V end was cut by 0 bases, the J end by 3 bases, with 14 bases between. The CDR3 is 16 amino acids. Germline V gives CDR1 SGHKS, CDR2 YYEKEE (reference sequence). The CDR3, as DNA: TGTGCCAGCAGCTTGGTCGCTCGAGGAACGACAGATACGCAGTATTTT. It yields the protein CASSLVARGTTDTQYF.

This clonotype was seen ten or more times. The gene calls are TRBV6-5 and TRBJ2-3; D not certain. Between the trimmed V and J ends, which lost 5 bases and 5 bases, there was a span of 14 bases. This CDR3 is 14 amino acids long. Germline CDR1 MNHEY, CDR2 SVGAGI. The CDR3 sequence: CASSPTTAKDTQYF. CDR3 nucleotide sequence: TGTGCCAGCAGTCCTACTACTGCTAAAGATACGCAGTATTTT.

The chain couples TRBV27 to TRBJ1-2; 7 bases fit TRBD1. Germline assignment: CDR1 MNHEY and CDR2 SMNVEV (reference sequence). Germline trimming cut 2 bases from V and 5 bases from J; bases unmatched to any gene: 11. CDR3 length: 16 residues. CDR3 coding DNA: TGTGCCAGCAGTTTAAAAGGGCACAGGGGAGGGTATGGCTACACCTTC. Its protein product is CASSLKGHRGGYGYTF.

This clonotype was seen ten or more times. DNA for the CDR3: TGCAGCGTTGAACGGGACGGAAAAAACATTCAGTACTTC. Translated: CSVERDGKNIQYF. This sequence joins TRBV29-1 and TRBJ2-4, with D possibly called TRBD1 or TRBD2 (5 bases each). Germline CDR1 and CDR2: SQVTM and ANQGSEA. V was cut by 2 bases and J by 4 bases, with 9 bases left in between. The CDR3 runs to 13 residues. Combining the CDR3 with reference TRBV29-1 and TRBJ2-4 gives the whole variable domain SAVISQKPSRDICQRGTSLTIQCQVDSQVTMMFWYRQQPGQSLTLIATANQGSEATYESGFVIDKFPISRPNLTFSTLTVSNMSPEDSSIYLCSVERDGKNIQYFGAGTRLSVL.

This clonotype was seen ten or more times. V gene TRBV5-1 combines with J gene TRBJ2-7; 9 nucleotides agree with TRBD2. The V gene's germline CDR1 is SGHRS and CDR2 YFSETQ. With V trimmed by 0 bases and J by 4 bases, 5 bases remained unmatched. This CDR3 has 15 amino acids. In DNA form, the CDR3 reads TGCGCCAGCAGCTTGGAGCTAGCGGGGAGTTACGAGCAGTACTTC. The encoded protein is CASSLELAGSYEQYF.

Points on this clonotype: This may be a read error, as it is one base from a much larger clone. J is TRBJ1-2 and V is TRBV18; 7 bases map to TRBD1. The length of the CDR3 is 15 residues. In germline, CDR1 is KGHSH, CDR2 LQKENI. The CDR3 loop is CANSPPNTGQHGYTF. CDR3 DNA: TGTGCCAACTCACCACCCAATACGGGACAGCATGGCTACACCTTC.

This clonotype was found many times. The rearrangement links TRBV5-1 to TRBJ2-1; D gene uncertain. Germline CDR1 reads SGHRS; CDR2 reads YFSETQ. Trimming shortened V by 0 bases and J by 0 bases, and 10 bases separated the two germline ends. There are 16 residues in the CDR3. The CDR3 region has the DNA TGCGCCAGCAGCTTGGAGGTCGCCAGCTCCTACAATGAGCAGTTCTTC. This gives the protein CASSLEVASSYNEQFF.